The 26 T cell receptor beta chains in this list originate from one sample, sequenced in a study of blood T cells in healthy people across ages. The use of a sample-barcoded 5' primer and a J-beta primer mix characterized a second PCR of about 7 to 12 cycles. From the 5' RACE reads, TCRdb called clonotypes with MiXCR, one entry per CDR3 protein. Seen here are 800,000 to 1,000,000 distinct CDR3 sequences, roughly 43% observed once, and the top ten hold under 15%. The source material was blood. The source of these receptors is a man aged 30-40 years in good health.

The V call is TRBV6-5, the J call TRBJ2-7, with D possibly being TRBD2 (6 bases). Per germline, CDR1 MNHEY and CDR2 SVGAGI. CDR3 length: 15 residues. Trimming took 6 bases from V and 5 from J, leaving 20 bases between them. The CDR3 loop reads CASSPLLSGGDEQYF. The CDR3 nucleotides are TGTGCCAGCAGCCCACTTCTCTCTGGAGGGGACGAGCAGTACTTC.

The chain carries TRBV21-1 and TRBJ2-1; the table calls TRBD1, which could not be checked here. TRBV21-1 is recorded as a pseudogene. The CDR3 is 16 residues long. The CDR3 nucleotides read TGTGCCAGCAGCGGCCCCGGAAAAAGCTCCTACAATGAGCAGTTCTTC. It encodes CASSGPGKSSYNEQFF.

The genes are TRBV6-5 and TRBJ1-4; D gene uncertain. The germline V gene has CDR1 MNHEY and CDR2 SVGAGI. There are 15 residues in the CDR3. Deletions cut 6 bases from V and 0 bases from J, with 11 bases between. In nucleotides, the CDR3 is TGTGCCAGCAGCCCAACACCCTCAACTAATGAAAAACTGTTTTTT. Translated: CASSPTPSTNEKLFF.

The chain combines TRBV6-4 with TRBJ2-5, with D hard to call. The germline V gene encodes CDR1 MRHNA and CDR2 SNTAGT. The CDR3 is 12 residues long. V was pared by 2 bases and J by 7 bases, with 8 bases between. DNA of the CDR3: TGTGCCAGCAGTGACCCCGGCGGGACCCAGTACTTC. This gives the protein CASSDPGGTQYF.

This clonotype has just a few counts. The chain is built from TRBV4-1 and TRBJ2-1, with 13 bases that match TRBD2. Germline-derived CDR1 and CDR2 are MGHRA and YSYEKL. The CDR3 has 16 amino acids. J gave up 12 bases and V 2 bases, and 10 bases lay outside the gene matches. The chain's CDR3 is CASSQPTSGGARAQFF. The CDR3 nucleotides are TGCGCCAGCAGCCAACCAACTAGCGGGGGGGCCAGGGCGCAGTTCTTC.

This clonotype was counted a few times. The chain recombines TRBV7-9 with TRBJ2-1, with 8 bases lining up with TRBD1. The CDR3 is 15 residues long. Trimming cost V 8 bases and J 3 bases; bases outside gene matches: 9. In germline, CDR1 is SEHNR, CDR2 FQNEAQ (reference sequence). CDR3 sequence: CASLTGTGNYNEQFF. CDR3 nucleotide sequence: TGTGCCAGCCTCACCGGGACAGGAAACTACAATGAGCAGTTCTTC.

This clonotype was counted between two and nine times. V and J are TRBV4-3 and TRBJ2-5, with TRBD2 identical over 10 bases. The V and J ends lost 0 bases and 11 bases, in that order; junction bases with no gene match: 15. This CDR3 region has 17 residues. The germline V gene encodes CDR1 LGHNA and CDR2 YSLEER. Here the CDR3 DNA reads TGCGCCAGCAGCCAAGAGGCTAGCGGGGGCCTCTACAATGAGCAGTACTTC. Its translation is CASSQEASGGLYNEQYF.

V and J are TRBV28 and TRBJ2-3, with D perhaps matching TRBD2 (6 bases). The germline V gene has CDR1 MDHEN and CDR2 SYDVKM. The CDR3 extends over 17 amino acids. Trimming removed 3 bases at V and 0 bases at J, with 16 bases between. CDR3 DNA sequence: TGTGCCAGCAGTTTTGGTTCCCTAGCGTCGAGCACAGATACGCAGTATTTT. It translates to CASSFGSLASSTDTQYF. Full variable domain (remainder filled in from reference TRBV28 and TRBJ2-3): DVKVTQSSRYLVKRTGEKVFLECVQDMDHENMFWYRQDPGLGLRLIYFSYDVKMKEKGDIPEGYSVSREKKERFSLILESASTNQTSMYLCASSFGSLASSTDTQYFGPGTRLTVL.

The genes are TRBV7-9 and TRBJ2-7; TRBD1 might be the D (6 bases). The CDR3 length is 16 residues. Trimming pared 3 bases from V and 2 bases from J, leaving 17 bases between. CDR1 SEHNR and CDR2 FQNEAQ come from the germline V gene (reference sequence). CDR3 nucleotides: TGTGCCAGCAGCTTCCCCGTCATGGGGGACACCTACGAGCAGTACTTC. Amino acid sequence: CASSFPVMGDTYEQYF.

The V call is TRBV20-1, the J call TRBJ1-1; D call uncertain. Looked up from germline, CDR1 is DFQATT and CDR2 is SNEGSKA (reference sequence). The CDR3 covers 12 residues. V lost 3 bases to trimming and J lost 7 bases, with 12 bases between them. CDR3 region: CSARGAGLEAFF. For the CDR3, the DNA is TGCAGTGCTAGGGGTGCAGGACTTGAAGCTTTCTTT.

CDR3 protein: CASSSDALYTDTQYF. The CDR3 DNA follows: TGTGCCAGCAGTTCCGACGCCCTCTATACAGATACGCAGTATTTT. J is TRBJ2-3 and V is TRBV12-3 or TRBV12-4, with D uncertain. CDR3 length equals 15 residues. V was pared by 4 bases and J by 3 bases, with 14 bases between.

In nucleotides, the CDR3 is TGCAGCGTTGGGGGGGGTAGCAATCAGCCCCAGCATTTT. Translating gives CSVGGGSNQPQHF. The V and J genes are TRBV29-1 and TRBJ1-5, with D perhaps matching TRBD1 (5 bases). Germline loops: CDR1 SQVTM, CDR2 ANQGSEA. The CDR3 has 13 residues. V lost 4 bases, J lost 0 bases, and 7 bases lay in between.

This chain connects TRBV7-3 to TRBJ2-1; 9 bases agree with TRBD2. V shed 4 bases and J 8 bases; nucleotides not matched to a gene: 9. The CDR3 has 15 amino acids. Per germline, CDR1 SGHTA and CDR2 FQGTGA. The CDR3 nucleotides read TGTGCCAGCAGCTCGCCGGGACTAGCTGTGCATGAGCAGTTCTTC. It translates to CASSSPGLAVHEQFF.

This clonotype was counted only a few times. This chain joins TRBV12-3 or TRBV12-4 and TRBJ2-6; D not resolved. Trimming removed 7 bases at V and 2 bases at J, with 0 bases between. The CDR3 runs to 11 residues. This chain's CDR3 is CASTGANVLTF. The DNA for the CDR3 is TGTGCCAGCACTGGGGCCAACGTCCTGACTTTC.

The V call is TRBV27, the J call TRBJ2-1; no reliable D call. Near its end, the DNA agrees better with TRBJ2-7, so the J call may be wrong. The CDR3 has 13 amino acids. Per germline, CDR1 MNHEY and CDR2 SMNVEV (reference sequence). The CDR3 loop reads CASRWGPYNEQYF. The CDR3 bases are TGTGCCAGCAGATGGGGTCCCTACAATGAGCAGTACTTC.

This clonotype has just a few counts. The chain joins TRBV29-1 to TRBJ2-1, with 7 nucleotides matching TRBD1. The V gene's germline CDR1 is SQVTM and CDR2 ANQGSEA. The CDR3 is 13 residues long. The ends lost 6 bases at V and 4 bases at J; junction bases unmatched: 6. DNA for the CDR3: TGCAGCGTCATTTGGACAGGTTACAATGAGCAGTTCTTC. It yields the protein CSVIWTGYNEQFF.

This clonotype was seen a few times. The gene calls are TRBV4-1 and TRBJ2-7, with D uncertain. Germline loops: CDR1 MGHRA, CDR2 YSYEKL. This CDR3 is built from 14 residues. Trimming stripped 1 base from V and 2 bases from J, with 9 bases between. DNA for the CDR3: TGCGCCAGCAGCCAAGTTGCAAGAACCTACGAGCAGTACTTC. Protein sequence: CASSQVARTYEQYF.

This chain uses TRBV4-3 with TRBJ2-3; 8 nucleotides line up with TRBD1. Germline V gene data show CDR1 as LGHNA and CDR2 as YSLEER. This CDR3 has 15 residues. Unmatched junction bases numbered 9, after V lost 1 base and J lost 9 bases. In nucleotides, the CDR3 is TGCGCCAGCAGCCAAGGGGCCCAGGGGGCATCGACGCAGTATTTT. This encodes CASSQGAQGASTQYF.

As for this clonotype: The conserved closing phenylalanine or tryptophan is absent in this CDR3, likely reflecting a read error. The V call is TRBV7-9, the J call TRBJ2-1, with 10 nucleotides matching TRBD2. The germline gives CDR1 SEHNR, CDR2 FQNEAQ (reference sequence). The CDR3 totals 17 residues. CDR3 bases: TGTCCCAGCAGCTTAGGGGCGTCTAGCGGGGGCTACAATGAGCAGTTCTTA. Encoded protein: CPSSLGASSGGYNEQFL.

This clonotype was seen more than once but under ten times. The chain couples TRBV3-1 to TRBJ2-5, with D possibly being TRBD1 or TRBD2 (5 bases each). The tail of the sequence fits TRBJ2-7 better, so the J call may be wrong. CDR1 LGHDT and CDR2 YNNKEL come from the germline V gene (reference sequence). The CDR3 has 13 residues. CDR3 amino acids: CASSQGDRYEQYF. The CDR3 bases are TGTGCCAGCAGTCAGGGAGATCGGTACGAGCAGTACTTC.

The chain uses TRBV6-5 and TRBJ1-1; D is unclear. Germline-derived CDR1 and CDR2 are MNHEY and SVGAGI. V lost 6 bases and J lost 2, with 7 bases in between. The CDR3 length is 12 residues. CDR3: CASRRINTEAFF. The CDR3 nucleotides are TGTGCCAGCAGGAGGATTAACACTGAAGCTTTCTTT.

The chain carries TRBV7-2 and TRBJ2-2, with no clear D. Germline assignment: CDR1 SGHTA and CDR2 FQGNSA. The CDR3 spans 15 residues. V was cut by 7 bases and J by 0 bases, with 12 bases left in between. CDR3 in DNA: TGTGCCAGCACCACCTTCGGCCCGAACACCGGGGAGCTGTTTTTT. This gives the protein CASTTFGPNTGELFF.

This clonotype was picked up one time. V gene TRBV6-5 combines with J gene TRBJ2-7; D is ambiguous. The CDR3 covers 15 residues. With 3 bases removed from V and 7 bases from J, the gap between germline ends came to 19 bases. Germline V CDR1 and CDR2: MNHEY, SVGAGI. CDR3 nucleotide sequence: TGTGCCAGCAGTTATTCGGGCAGTTCCTACAATGAGCAGTACTTC. This gives the protein CASSYSGSSYNEQYF.

This chain connects TRBV6-2 or TRBV6-3 to TRBJ2-7; no firm D call. Looked up from germline, CDR1 is MNHEY and CDR2 is SVGEGT. Trimming took off 7 bases at V and 3 bases at J, with 13 bases between the two ends. CDR3 length equals 13 residues. The CDR3 DNA reads as TGTGCCAGCAACCTAGACGAGTACTACGAGCAGTACTTC. It encodes CASNLDEYYEQYF.

The V gene is TRBV10-3, the J gene TRBJ2-5, with 16 bases identical to TRBD2. J gave up 11 bases and V 2 bases, and 5 bases lay outside the gene matches. This CDR3 spans 15 amino acids. CDR1 is ENHRY and CDR2 is SYGVKD in the germline V gene. The CDR3 region is CAISEMGTSGGEQYF. Here the CDR3 DNA reads TGTGCCATCAGTGAGATGGGGACTAGCGGGGGGGAGCAGTACTTC.

The rearrangement uses TRBV5-5 and TRBJ2-3; 8 bases are shared with TRBD1. Germline CDR1 reads SGHKS; CDR2 reads YYEKEE (reference sequence). V dropped 2 bases and J dropped 2; count of bases not matched to a gene: 7. The CDR3 length is 16 residues. The CDR3 sequence is CASSLLDRVNTDTQYF. CDR3 in DNA: TGTGCCAGCAGCTTATTGGACAGGGTGAACACAGATACGCAGTATTTT.